What follows are 24 T cell receptor beta chains derived from one specimen sequenced in a study of CD8 T cells in Susac syndrome. Reverse transcription of roughly 0.5 to 1 ug RNA was carried out with random hexamers. Via MiXCR, TCRdb re-called the immunoSEQ multiplex PCR reads, giving one row per CDR3 protein. Of around 190,000 distinct CDR3 sequences listed, approximately 96% are singletons. Material for sequencing was CD8+ T cells from PBMCs. These receptors all come from a human donor with multiple sclerosis.

The chain links TRBV4-1 to TRBJ2-1; 8 nucleotides line up with TRBD1. The CDR3 contains 12 residues. Germline V lookup: CDR1 MGHRA, CDR2 YSYEKL. V shed 8 bases and J 7 bases; nucleotides not matched to a gene: 4. The CDR3: CASGGQVNEQFF. The CDR3 DNA is TGCGCCAGCGGGGGACAGGTGAATGAGCAGTTCTTC.

This chain uses TRBV7-6 with TRBJ2-7; possible D gene TRBD2, 5 bases. Germline V lookup: CDR1 SGHVS, CDR2 FNYEAQ. The CDR3 is 16 residues long. The V end was cut by 1 base, the J end by 3 bases, with 16 bases between. CDR3 sequence (DNA): TGTGCCAGCAGCTTAGAAGTCGGGGTTAGCCTCTACGAGCAGTACTTC. Amino acid sequence: CASSLEVGVSLYEQYF. The full variable domain, with the rest looked up from reference TRBV7-6 and TRBJ2-7, is GAGVSQSPRYKVTKRGQDVALRCDPISGHVSLYWYRQALGQGPEFLTYFNYEAQQDKSGLPNDRFSAERPEGSISTLTIQRTEQRDSAMYRCASSLEVGVSLYEQYFGPGTRLTVT.

The CDR3 protein is CASSQDLGTPNEKLFF. Written as DNA, the CDR3 is TGTGCCAGCAGCCAAGATCTGGGGACGCCTAATGAAAAACTGTTTTTT. This chain links TRBV3-1 with TRBJ1-4; maybe TRBD1 (5 bases). The V end lost 0 bases, the J end lost 3 bases, and 11 bases lay between the germline ends. The CDR3 has 16 residues. Germline assignment: CDR1 LGHDT and CDR2 YNNKEL (reference sequence).

The chain combines TRBV25-1 with TRBJ1-4; D may be TRBD1 (6 bases). The CDR3 has 14 amino acids. Deletions cut 8 bases from V and 8 bases from J, with 18 bases between. In germline, CDR1 is MGHDK, CDR2 SYGVNS. The CDR3 region is CASGGQPFREKLFF. The CDR3 coding sequence is TGTGCCAGCGGGGGGCAGCCCTTTAGGGAAAAACTGTTTTTT.

The rearrangement uses TRBV4-1 and TRBJ2-1; D possibly corresponds to TRBD2 (6 bases). CDR1 MGHRA and CDR2 YSYEKL come from the germline V gene. This CDR3 contains 15 residues. Trimming shortened V by 2 bases and J by 10 bases, and 18 bases separated the two germline ends. The CDR3 coding sequence is TGCGCCAGCAGCCAATCGGGGCCCGGGAGAGACGAGCAGTTCTTC. Its translation is CASSQSGPGRDEQFF.

This clonotype was detected a few times. V is TRBV29-1 and J is TRBJ2-4; D remains ambiguous. V gave up 0 bases and J gave up 9 bases, with 15 bases separating them. The CDR3 is made up of 14 amino acids. CDR1 and CDR2 from the germline V gene are SQVTM and ANQGSEA. For the CDR3, the DNA is TGCAGCGTTGAAGATTACCAACCGAACGGCATTCAGTACTTC. Translation gives CSVEDYQPNGIQYF.

The J gene is TRBJ2-1, the V gene TRBV6-5; the D is unclear. The CDR3 is 15 residues long. The V end was cut by 0 bases, the J end by 3 bases, with 9 bases between. Looked up from germline, CDR1 is MNHEY and CDR2 is SVGAGI. The CDR3 spells CASSYSWSDYNEQFF. CDR3 coding DNA: TGTGCCAGCAGTTACTCTTGGTCAGACTACAATGAGCAGTTCTTC.

This clonotype was observed once. V is TRBV10-2 and J is TRBJ2-1; 11 positions match TRBD2. The V gene's germline CDR1 is WSHSY and CDR2 SAAADI. The CDR3 runs to 15 residues. Unmatched junction bases numbered 7, after V lost 6 bases and J lost 6 bases. CDR3 loop: CASRTSGSLGNEQFF. The CDR3 DNA reads TGCGCCAGCAGAACTAGCGGGAGCCTAGGCAATGAGCAGTTCTTC.

The chain joins TRBV11-2 to TRBJ2-7; no reliable D call. Per the germline V gene, CDR1 is SGHAT and CDR2 is FQNNGV. V gave up 1 base and J gave up 6 bases, with 1 base separating them. There are 10 residues in the CDR3. The CDR3 spells CASSLVEQYF. The CDR3 DNA reads as TGTGCCAGCAGCTTAGTCGAGCAGTACTTC.

V usage is TRBV29-1 and J usage is TRBJ1-2; D is possibly TRBD1 (5 bases). Germline V gene data show CDR1 as SQVTM and CDR2 as ANQGSEA. V was shortened by 3 bases and J by 3 bases, with 17 bases between the two germline ends. CDR3 length equals 15 residues. Here the CDR3 reads CSVDGLWGSDYGYTF. The CDR3 DNA reads TGCAGCGTTGACGGGCTGTGGGGGAGCGACTATGGCTACACCTTC.

This rearrangement joins TRBV24-1 to TRBJ2-5, with 8 bases fitting TRBD1. V lost 4 bases and J lost 4; bases outside the gene matches: 10. The CDR3 is made up of 16 amino acids. Germline V CDR1 and CDR2: KGHDR, SFDVKD. This CDR3 reads CATSDKTQGVGETQYF. In DNA, the CDR3 is TGTGCCACCAGTGACAAGACACAGGGGGTAGGAGAGACCCAGTACTTC.

The gene calls are TRBV4-2 and TRBJ1-1, with D unresolved. The CDR3 length is 15 residues. The germline V and J ends were trimmed by 0 bases and 3 bases, with 11 bases remaining between them. The germline V gene encodes CDR1 LGHNA and CDR2 YNFKEQ. CDR3 nucleotide sequence: TGTGCCAGCAGCCAAGACACACGGATACACACTGAAGCTTTCTTT. Its translation: CASSQDTRIHTEAFF.

The chain recombines TRBV29-1 with TRBJ2-2; no clear D gene. The CDR3 totals 12 residues. Germline V CDR1 and CDR2: SQVTM, ANQGSEA. Trimming cost V 4 bases and J 5 bases, with 8 bases left between them. The CDR3, as DNA: TGCAGCGTTGTCGGAATGACCGGGGAGCTGTTTTTT. It encodes CSVVGMTGELFF.

The chain carries TRBV15 and TRBJ1-2; possibly TRBD1 for D (5 bases). V dropped 1 base and J dropped 8 bases, with 14 bases sitting between them. This CDR3 contains 14 residues. Germline CDR1 is LNHNV and CDR2 is YYDKDF (reference sequence). The CDR3 loop is CATSRGRDYWGYTF. As DNA, the CDR3 is TGTGCCACCAGCAGAGGACGGGACTATTGGGGCTACACCTTC.

The V call is TRBV27, the J call TRBJ1-1; no firm D call. Germline V CDR1 and CDR2: MNHEY, SMNVEV (reference sequence). The CDR3 length is 12 residues. Trimming took 5 bases from V and 2 from J, leaving 6 bases between them. The CDR3 loop is CASSDDNTEAFF. The CDR3 region has the DNA TGTGCCAGCAGTGACGATAACACTGAAGCTTTCTTT.

The V and J genes are TRBV7-9 and TRBJ2-7; 9 bases map to TRBD1. With V trimmed by 6 bases and J by 0 bases, 6 bases remained unmatched. The CDR3 loop spans 15 amino acids. Germline CDR1 and CDR2: SEHNR and FQNEAQ (reference sequence). CDR3 region: CASSHPGQGSYEQYF. Here the CDR3 DNA reads TGTGCCAGCAGTCACCCGGGACAGGGCTCCTACGAGCAGTACTTC.

The chain recombines TRBV2 with TRBJ1-1, with 10 bases that match TRBD1. CDR1 and CDR2 (germline): SNHLY, FYNNEI. This CDR3 is 16 amino acids long. V lost 5 bases to trimming and J lost 0 bases; unmatched junction nucleotides: 6. The CDR3 coding sequence is TGTGCCAGCAGTCCCGGGACAGGGGAGATGAACACTGAAGCTTTCTTT. Translating gives CASSPGTGEMNTEAFF.

V gene TRBV5-1 combines with J gene TRBJ2-4, with D perhaps matching TRBD1 (6 bases). The CDR3 runs 15 residues. V lost 1 base, J lost 9 bases, and 17 bases lay in between. CDR1 is SGHRS, CDR2 YFSETQ, per germline. The DNA of the CDR3 is TGCGCCAGCAGCTTGTTGTCTGGCAGGGGAGCCATTCAGTACTTC. It encodes CASSLLSGRGAIQYF.

The gene calls are TRBV5-1 and TRBJ2-1; D call uncertain. This CDR3 region has 14 residues. Trimming stripped 7 bases from V and 6 bases from J, with 17 bases between. Germline CDR1 SGHRS, CDR2 YFSETQ. The CDR3 sequence: CASAGDFNFNEQFF. CDR3 DNA: TGCGCCAGCGCCGGAGACTTCAATTTCAATGAGCAGTTCTTC.

This clonotype appeared a single time. The genes are TRBV9 and TRBJ1-2; D call uncertain. The CDR3 loop spans 13 amino acids. Trimming cost V 3 bases and J 6 bases, with 12 bases left between them. Germline V gene data show CDR1 as SGDLS and CDR2 as YYNGEE. The CDR3 DNA is TGTGCCAGCAGCGGGACCAGTATTAATGGCTACACCTTC. This encodes CASSGTSINGYTF.

The V and J genes are TRBV20-1 and TRBJ1-2; the match to TRBD1 covers 7 bases. Germline CDR1 is DFQATT and CDR2 is SNEGSKA (reference sequence). The trim removed 0 bases at V and 2 bases at J, leaving 3 bases unmatched. The CDR3 runs 14 residues. CDR3 bases: TGCAGTGCTAGAGATTCGGGACAGAACTATGGCTACACCTTC. Amino acid sequence: CSARDSGQNYGYTF.

This chain links TRBV4-1 with TRBJ2-5, with 7 positions matching TRBD2. The CDR3 sequence is 16 residues long. Losses at the gene ends were 4 bases for V and 5 bases for J; bases not matched to a gene: 13. CDR1 and CDR2 from the germline V gene are MGHRA and YSYEKL. The CDR3 protein is CASSPATGGLEETQYF. CDR3 in DNA: TGCGCCAGCAGCCCGGCGACGGGAGGCCTGGAGGAGACCCAGTACTTC.

The chain combines TRBV20-1 with TRBJ1-1, with 7 positions matching TRBD1. The CDR3 loop spans 14 amino acids. The germline V gene has CDR1 DFQATT and CDR2 SNEGSKA (reference sequence). Trimming removed 6 bases from V and 3 bases from J; junction bases left unmatched: 10. The CDR3 loop reads CSAETGTGDTEAFF. In nucleotides, the CDR3 is TGCAGTGCGGAGACAGGGACGGGGGACACTGAAGCTTTCTTT.

The chain employs TRBV28 and TRBJ2-3; D possibly corresponds to TRBD1 (6 bases). With 3 bases removed from V and 3 bases from J, the gap between germline ends came to 19 bases. The CDR3 spans 17 residues. Germline lookup yields CDR1 MDHEN and CDR2 SYDVKM. CDR3 nucleotide sequence: TGTGCCAGCAGTTTCCACGGACAGCAAAGGGGAACAGATACGCAGTATTTT. Translation gives CASSFHGQQRGTDTQYF.